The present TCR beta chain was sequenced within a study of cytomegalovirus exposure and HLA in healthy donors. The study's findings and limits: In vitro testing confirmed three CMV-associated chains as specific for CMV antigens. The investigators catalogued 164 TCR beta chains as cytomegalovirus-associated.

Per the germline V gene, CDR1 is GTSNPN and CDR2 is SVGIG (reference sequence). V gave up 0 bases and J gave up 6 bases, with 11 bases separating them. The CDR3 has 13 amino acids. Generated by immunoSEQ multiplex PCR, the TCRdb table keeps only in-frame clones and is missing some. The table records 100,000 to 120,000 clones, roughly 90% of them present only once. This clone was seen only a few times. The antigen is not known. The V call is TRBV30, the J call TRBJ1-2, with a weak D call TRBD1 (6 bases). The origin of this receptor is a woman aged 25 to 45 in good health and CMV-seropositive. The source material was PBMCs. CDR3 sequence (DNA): TGTGCCTGGAGTGTACAGGGAACGGATGGCTACACCTTC. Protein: CAWSVQGTDGYTF. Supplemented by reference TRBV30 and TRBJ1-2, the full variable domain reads SQTIHQWPATLVQPVGSPLSLECTVEGTSNPNLYWYRQAAGRGLQLLFYSVGIGQISSEVPQNLSASRPQDRQFILSSKKLLLSDSGFYLCAWSVQGTDGYTFGSGTRLTVV.